This T cell receptor beta chain was profiled in a study of T-cell reconstitution after alpha-beta-depleted transplantation in children. This clonotype was detected ten times or more. The target antigen is unknown. The TCRbeta library incorporated unique molecular identifiers. TCRdb independently ran MiXCR on the PCR reads; one entry per CDR3 protein. The table has about 870,000 distinct CDR3 sequences, about 15% seen once. General study findings and limits: Some patients' high day-60 TCRbeta diversity was traced to surviving recipient T cells and thymic progenitors. Fresh T-cell production supplied most of the T-cell counts and diversity seen one year after transplant. As was reported, about two months after transplant, alpha-beta T cells came from several hundred expanded graft clones.

This clonotype originated in a male patient between 5 and 17 years old who had a stem cell transplant for acute lymphoblastic leukemia, so the T cells may come from the graft donor. The specimen was PBMCs, mostly from graft donor cells, collected 360 days after TCRalphabeta/CD19-depleted stem cell transplant.

In DNA form, the CDR3 reads TGTGCCACCAGCCTCCGGGAATCCCCCACAGATACGCAGTATTTT. Protein sequence: CATSLRESPTDTQYF. The V gene is TRBV15, the J gene TRBJ2-3; maybe TRBD2 (5 bases). This CDR3 is 15 amino acids long. Trimming pared 5 bases from V and 2 bases from J, leaving 14 bases between. Looked up from germline, CDR1 is LNHNV and CDR2 is YYDKDF (reference sequence). The full variable domain, completed using reference TRBV15 and TRBJ2-3, is DAMVIQNPRYQVTQFGKPVTLSCSQTLNHNVMYWYQQKSSQAPKLLFHYYDKDFNNEADTPDNFQSRRPNTSFCFLDIRSPGLGDTAMYLCATSLRESPTDTQYFGPGTRLTVL.